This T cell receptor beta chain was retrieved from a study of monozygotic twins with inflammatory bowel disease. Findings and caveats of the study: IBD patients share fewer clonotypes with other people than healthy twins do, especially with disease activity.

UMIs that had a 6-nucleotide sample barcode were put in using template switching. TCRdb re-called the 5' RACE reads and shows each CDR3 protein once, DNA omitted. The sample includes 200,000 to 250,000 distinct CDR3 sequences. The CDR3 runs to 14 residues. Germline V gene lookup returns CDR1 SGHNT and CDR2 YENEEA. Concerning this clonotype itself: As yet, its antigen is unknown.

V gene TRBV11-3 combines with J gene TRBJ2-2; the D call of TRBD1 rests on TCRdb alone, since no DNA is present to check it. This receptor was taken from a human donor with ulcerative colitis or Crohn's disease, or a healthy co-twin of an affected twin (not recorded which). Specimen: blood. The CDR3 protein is CASSSRDNTGELFF.